This T cell receptor beta chain was profiled in a study of OX40 agonist ivuxolimab in advanced cancers. Study background: Hepatocellular carcinoma, melanoma, renal cell or head and neck cancer was diagnosed in the dose-escalation patients. A history of anti-PD-1, anti-PD-L1 or anti-CTLA-4 therapy was acceptable, and approximately 41% had some. Findings and limits, study-wide: Dose levels from 0.1 to 3.0 mg/kg saw CD4+ and CD8+ blood T cells expand clonally by week 6. CD8+ T cells showed, on average, more clonal expansion than CD4+ cells.

On this clone itself: Its specificity is unknown.

The CDR3 spans 16 residues. Germline loops: CDR1 SGHRS, CDR2 YFSETQ. V lost 0 bases, J lost 4 bases, and 6 bases stayed unmatched. Assay used: immunoSEQ multiplex PCR; TCRdb lists only in-frame clones, some missing. The sample holds over 55,000 clones, over 80% seen once. The source of this sequence is an adult with an advanced solid tumor such as melanoma, head and neck, liver or kidney cancer. This material consisted of CD4+ or CD8+ T cells sorted from blood, taken in a trial of the OX40 agonist ivuxolimab. The genes are TRBV5-1 and TRBJ2-3; 9 nucleotides agree with TRBD2. The DNA for the CDR3 is TGCGCCAGCAGCTTGGGGGGCGGGAGGGCCGCAGATACGCAGTATTTT. It translates to CASSLGGGRAADTQYF.